This is a list of T cell receptor beta chains from one sample in a study of shared clonotypes between healthy human individuals. TCRdb's copy holds only in-frame clones and misses some; the assay was immunoSEQ multiplex PCR. Of roughly 2,300,000 clones listed, about nine tenths were seen once; the top ten hold 0.37%. The material sequenced was naive CD4+ T cells from PBMCs. Receptor source: a man between 18 and 29 years old in good health. Some clones in this sample may be carry-over from other donors' samples. CDR3s include the opening cysteine and the closing phenylalanine or tryptophan. The order of the fields is V gene, clone size, D gene, J gene, CDR3 DNA, CDR3 protein. The D gene is left open where the match is weak. Only part of the rows carry a size: once, few, many, or a class if the clone is expanded.

TRBV4-2	-	-	TRBJ1-3	TGTGCCAGCAGCCAAGATCTGGGGGCGTCTGGAAACACCATATATTTT	CASSQDLGASGNTIYF
TRBV5-1	-	-	TRBJ2-3	TGCGCCAGCAGCTCGTCTAGCCGTAATGAGCAGTATTTT	CASSSSSRNEQYF
TRBV7-3	-	TRBD2	TRBJ2-2	TGTGCCAGCAGCTTAACGGCGGGAGGGTATACCGGGGAGCTGTTTTTT	CASSLTAGGYTGELFF
TRBV5-1	-	-	TRBJ1-2	TGCGCCAGCAGCTGGGGCCCGACAGGAGGCTATGGCTACACCTTC	CASSWGPTGGYGYTF
TRBV7-3	-	-	TRBJ2-1	TGTGCCAGCAGCTTACAATCCCTAGCCGGTAACAATGAGCAGTTCTTC	CASSLQSLAGNNEQFF
TRBV7-6	-	TRBD1	TRBJ2-5	TGTGCCAGCAGCTTTTCTACCGGACAGGGAGGAGAGACCCAGTACTTC	CASSFSTGQGGETQYF
TRBV28	-	TRBD2	TRBJ2-3	TGTGCCAGCAGTCCAGGGACTAGTTGGCATGATACGCAGTATTTT	CASSPGTSWHDTQYF
TRBV7-9	-	TRBD1	TRBJ1-5	TGTGCCAGCAGCCCGTCGGGACAGGCCAAGGGACCCCAGCATTTT	CASSPSGQAKGPQHF
TRBV11-2	once	-	TRBJ2-2	TGTGCCAGCTGTCTCGGGACTTTGAACACCGGGGAGCTGTTTTTT	CASCLGTLNTGELFF
TRBV7-2	once	TRBD2	TRBJ2-7	TGTGCCAGCAGCACATCCGGACTAGCGGGATCCTACGAGCAGTACTTC	CASSTSGLAGSYEQYF
TRBV6-5	-	-	TRBJ1-3	TGTGCCAGCAGTTACCTCGGGACCACTGGAAACACCATATATTTT	CASSYLGTTGNTIYF
TRBV30	-	-	TRBJ1-2	TGTGCCTGGAGCTTGGGGGGGTATGGCTACACCTTC	CAWSLGGYGYTF
TRBV28	-	-	TRBJ2-3	TGTGCCAGCAGTTTTACGCAAGGCACAGATACGCAGTATTTT	CASSFTQGTDTQYF
TRBV5-1	-	-	TRBJ2-1	TGCGCCAGCAAAACAGGACCCCTCTCCTACAATGAGCAGTTCTTC	CASKTGPLSYNEQFF
TRBV14	-	TRBD1	TRBJ1-2	TGTGCCAGCAGCCAACGGACAGGGAAGGCTTACTATGGCTACACCTTC	CASSQRTGKAYYGYTF
TRBV18	-	TRBD1	TRBJ2-1	TGTGCCAGCTCACGGGGACAGGGAGACTCCAATGAGCAGTTCTTC	CASSRGQGDSNEQFF